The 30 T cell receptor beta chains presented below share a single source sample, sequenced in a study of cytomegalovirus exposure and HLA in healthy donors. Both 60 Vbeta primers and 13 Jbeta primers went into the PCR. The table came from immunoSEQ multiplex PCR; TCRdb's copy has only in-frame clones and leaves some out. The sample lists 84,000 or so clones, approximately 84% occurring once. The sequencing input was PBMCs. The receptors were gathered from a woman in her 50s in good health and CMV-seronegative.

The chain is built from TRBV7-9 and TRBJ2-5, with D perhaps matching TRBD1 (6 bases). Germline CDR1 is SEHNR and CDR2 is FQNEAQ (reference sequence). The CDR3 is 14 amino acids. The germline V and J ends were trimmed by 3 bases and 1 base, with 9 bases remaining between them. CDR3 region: CASSFTGPQETQYF. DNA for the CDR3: TGTGCCAGCAGCTTTACAGGGCCCCAAGAGACCCAGTACTTC.

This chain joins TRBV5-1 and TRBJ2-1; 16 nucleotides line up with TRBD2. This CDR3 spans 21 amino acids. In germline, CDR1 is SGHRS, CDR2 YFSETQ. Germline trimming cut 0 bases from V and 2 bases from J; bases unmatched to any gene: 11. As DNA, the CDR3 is TGCGCCAGCAGCTTGGCCGGTGGGACTAGCGGGAGGGCCTCCCCCTACAATGAGCAGTTCTTC. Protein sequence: CASSLAGGTSGRASPYNEQFF.

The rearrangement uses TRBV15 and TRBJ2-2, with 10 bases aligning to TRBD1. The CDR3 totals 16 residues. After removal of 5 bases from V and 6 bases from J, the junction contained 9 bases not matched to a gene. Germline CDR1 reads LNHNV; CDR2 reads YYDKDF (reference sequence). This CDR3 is CATSRAGQGGAGELFF. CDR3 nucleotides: TGTGCCACCAGCCGAGCCGGACAGGGGGGAGCCGGGGAGCTGTTTTTT.

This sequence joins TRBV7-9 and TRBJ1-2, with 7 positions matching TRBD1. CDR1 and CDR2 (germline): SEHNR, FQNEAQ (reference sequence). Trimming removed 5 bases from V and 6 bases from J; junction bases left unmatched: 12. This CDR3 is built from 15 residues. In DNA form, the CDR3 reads TGTGCCAGCAGCGAATCAATAGACAGGGACCATGGCTACACCTTC. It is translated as CASSESIDRDHGYTF.

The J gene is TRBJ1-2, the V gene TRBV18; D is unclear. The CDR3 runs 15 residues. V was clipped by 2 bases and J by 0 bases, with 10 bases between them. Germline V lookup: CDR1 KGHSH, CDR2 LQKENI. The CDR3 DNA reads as TGTGCCAGCTCACCAATCCAGGAAGCTAACTATGGCTACACCTTC. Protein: CASSPIQEANYGYTF.

Here the CDR3 DNA reads TGTGCCAGCAGCTTCGCGGCGGGGGGAAACACCGGGGAGCTGTTTTTT. Translating it yields CASSFAAGGNTGELFF. This chain connects TRBV7-2 to TRBJ2-2; 8 bases map to TRBD2. V gave up 3 bases and J gave up 2 bases; unmatched junction bases: 5. Germline CDR1 and CDR2: SGHTA and FQGNSA. The CDR3 spans 16 residues.

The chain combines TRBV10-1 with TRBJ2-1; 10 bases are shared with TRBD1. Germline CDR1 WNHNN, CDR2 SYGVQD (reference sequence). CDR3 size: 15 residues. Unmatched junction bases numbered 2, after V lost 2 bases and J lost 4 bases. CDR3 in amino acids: CASSEGTGVYNEQFF. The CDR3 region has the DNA TGCGCCAGCAGTGAGGGGACAGGGGTATACAATGAGCAGTTCTTC.

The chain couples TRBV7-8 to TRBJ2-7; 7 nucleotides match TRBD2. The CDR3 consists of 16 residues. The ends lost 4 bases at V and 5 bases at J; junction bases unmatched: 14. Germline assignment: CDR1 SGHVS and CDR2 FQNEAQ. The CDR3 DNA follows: TGTGCCAGCAGCTCCGACCCGGGGAGGGGTGACGACGAGCAGTACTTC. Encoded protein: CASSSDPGRGDDEQYF. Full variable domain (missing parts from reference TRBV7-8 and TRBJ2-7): GAGVSQSPRYKVAKRGQDVALRCDPISGHVSLFWYQQALGQGPEFLTYFQNEAQLDKSGLPSDRFFAERPEGSVSTLKIQRTQQEDSAVYLCASSSDPGRGDDEQYFGPGTRLTVT.

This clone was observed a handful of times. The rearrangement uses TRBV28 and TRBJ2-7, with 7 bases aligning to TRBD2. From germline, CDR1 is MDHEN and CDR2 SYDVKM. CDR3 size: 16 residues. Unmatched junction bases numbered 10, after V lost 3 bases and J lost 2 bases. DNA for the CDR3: TGTGCCAGCAGTTTCTGGGAGGGGATAAACACCTACGAGCAGTACGTC. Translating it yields CASSFWEGINTYEQYV.

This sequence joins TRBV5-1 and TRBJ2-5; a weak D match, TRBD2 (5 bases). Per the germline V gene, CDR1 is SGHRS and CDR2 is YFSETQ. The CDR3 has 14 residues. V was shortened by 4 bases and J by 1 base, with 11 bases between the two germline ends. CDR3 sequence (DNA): TGCGCCAGCAGCCCGATGGGGAGCCAAGAGACCCAGTACTTC. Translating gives CASSPMGSQETQYF.

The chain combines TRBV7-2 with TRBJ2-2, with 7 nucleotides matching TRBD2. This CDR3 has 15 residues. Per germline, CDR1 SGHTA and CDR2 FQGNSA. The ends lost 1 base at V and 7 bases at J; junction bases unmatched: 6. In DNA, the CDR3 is TGTGCCAGCAGCTTAGAGGCGGGAGTGGGCGGGGAGCTGTTTTTT. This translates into CASSLEAGVGGELFF.

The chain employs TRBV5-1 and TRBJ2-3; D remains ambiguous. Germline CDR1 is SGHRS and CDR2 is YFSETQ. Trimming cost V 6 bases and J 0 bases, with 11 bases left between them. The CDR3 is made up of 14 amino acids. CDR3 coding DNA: TGCGCCAGCACCCCACACGGGAGCACAGATACGCAGTATTTT. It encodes CASTPHGSTDTQYF.

The CDR3 protein is CATSRAGRTEKLFF. The CDR3 DNA follows: TGTGCCACCAGCAGAGCTGGCCGGACAGAAAAACTGTTTTTT. The chain joins TRBV15 to TRBJ1-4; D is perhaps TRBD1 (5 bases). The CDR3 contains 14 residues. V lost 1 base to trimming and J lost 8 bases, with 11 bases between them. From germline, CDR1 is LNHNV and CDR2 YYDKDF (reference sequence).

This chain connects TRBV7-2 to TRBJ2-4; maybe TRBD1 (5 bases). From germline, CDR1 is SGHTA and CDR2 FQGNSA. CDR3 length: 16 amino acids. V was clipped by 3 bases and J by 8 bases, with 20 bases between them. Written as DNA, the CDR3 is TGTGCCAGCAGCTTTCGACAGTCAGACTCATTGGACATTCAGTACTTC. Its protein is CASSFRQSDSLDIQYF.

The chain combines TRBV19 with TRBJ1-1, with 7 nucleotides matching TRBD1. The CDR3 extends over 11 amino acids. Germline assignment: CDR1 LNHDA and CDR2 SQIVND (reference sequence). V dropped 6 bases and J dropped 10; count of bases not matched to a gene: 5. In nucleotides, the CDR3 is TGTGCCAGTAGGACAGGGTCAGTAGCTTTCTTT. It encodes CASRTGSVAFF.

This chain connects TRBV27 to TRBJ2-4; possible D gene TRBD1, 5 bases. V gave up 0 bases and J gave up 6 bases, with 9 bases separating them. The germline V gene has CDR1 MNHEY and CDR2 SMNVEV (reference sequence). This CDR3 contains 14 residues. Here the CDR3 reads CASSLSRGGNIQYF. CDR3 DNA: TGTGCCAGCAGTTTATCAAGGGGCGGAAACATTCAGTACTTC.

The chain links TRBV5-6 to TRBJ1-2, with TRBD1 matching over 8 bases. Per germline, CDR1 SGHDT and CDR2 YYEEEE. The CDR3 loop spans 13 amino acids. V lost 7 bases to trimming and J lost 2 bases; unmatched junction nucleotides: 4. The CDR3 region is CASGYRGNYGYTF. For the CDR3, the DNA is TGTGCCAGCGGTTACAGGGGGAACTATGGCTACACCTTC.

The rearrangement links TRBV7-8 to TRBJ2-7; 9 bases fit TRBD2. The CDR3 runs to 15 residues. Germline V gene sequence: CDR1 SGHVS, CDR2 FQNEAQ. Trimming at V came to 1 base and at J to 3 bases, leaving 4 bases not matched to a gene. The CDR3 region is CASSLEAGGSYEQYV. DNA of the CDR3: TGTGCCAGCAGCTTAGAAGCGGGGGGAAGCTACGAGCAGTACGTC.

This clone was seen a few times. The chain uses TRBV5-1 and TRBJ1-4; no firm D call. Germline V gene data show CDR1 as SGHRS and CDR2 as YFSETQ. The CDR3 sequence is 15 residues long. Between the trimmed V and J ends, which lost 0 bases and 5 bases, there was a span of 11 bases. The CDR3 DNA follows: TGCGCCAGCAGCTTGGGTATGGCCGCAAATGAAAAACTGTTTTTT. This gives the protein CASSLGMAANEKLFF.

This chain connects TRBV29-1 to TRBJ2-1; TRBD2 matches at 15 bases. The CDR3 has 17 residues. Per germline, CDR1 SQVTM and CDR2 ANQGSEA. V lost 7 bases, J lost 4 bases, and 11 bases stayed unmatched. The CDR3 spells CSGLTGTSGGMYNEQFF. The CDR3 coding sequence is TGCAGCGGTCTTACAGGGACTAGCGGGGGGATGTACAATGAGCAGTTCTTC.

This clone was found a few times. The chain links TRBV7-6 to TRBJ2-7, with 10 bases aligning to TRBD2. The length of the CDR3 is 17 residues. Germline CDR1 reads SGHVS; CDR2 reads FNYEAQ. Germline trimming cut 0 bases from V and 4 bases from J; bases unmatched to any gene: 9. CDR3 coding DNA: TGTGCCAGCAGCTTAGCGATGGCTAGCGGGAGTATATACGAGCAGTACTTC. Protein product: CASSLAMASGSIYEQYF.

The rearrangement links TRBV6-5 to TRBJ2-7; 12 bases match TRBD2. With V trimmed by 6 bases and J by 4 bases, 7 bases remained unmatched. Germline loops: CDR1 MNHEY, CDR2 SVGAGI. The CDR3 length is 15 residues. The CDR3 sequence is CASSPTSGSRYEQYF. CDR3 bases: TGTGCCAGCAGCCCGACTAGCGGGAGTAGGTACGAGCAGTACTTC.

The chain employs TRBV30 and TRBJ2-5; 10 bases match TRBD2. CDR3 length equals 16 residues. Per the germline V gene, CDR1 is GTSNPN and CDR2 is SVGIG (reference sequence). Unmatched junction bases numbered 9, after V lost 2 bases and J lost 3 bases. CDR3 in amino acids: CAWSLGGLAGEETQYF. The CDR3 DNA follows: TGTGCCTGGAGTCTCGGAGGGCTAGCGGGGGAAGAGACCCAGTACTTC.

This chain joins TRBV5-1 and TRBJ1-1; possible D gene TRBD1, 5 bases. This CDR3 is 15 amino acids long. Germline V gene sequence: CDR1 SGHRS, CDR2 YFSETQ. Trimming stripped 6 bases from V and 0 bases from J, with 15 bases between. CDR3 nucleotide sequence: TGCGCCAGCATTAACAGGCGAGCTATGAACACTGAAGCTTTCTTT. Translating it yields CASINRRAMNTEAFF.

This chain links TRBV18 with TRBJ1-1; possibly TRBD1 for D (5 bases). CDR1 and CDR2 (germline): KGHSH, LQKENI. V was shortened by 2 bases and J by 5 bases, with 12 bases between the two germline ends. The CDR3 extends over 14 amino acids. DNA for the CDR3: TGTGCCAGCTCACCAGGGGGAGGGAATACTGAAGCTTTCTTT. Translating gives CASSPGGGNTEAFF.

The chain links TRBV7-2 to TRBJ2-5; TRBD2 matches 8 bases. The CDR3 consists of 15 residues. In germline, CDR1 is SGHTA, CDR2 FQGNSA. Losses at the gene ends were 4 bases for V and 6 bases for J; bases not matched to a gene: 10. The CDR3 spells CASSSSSGGSQTQYF. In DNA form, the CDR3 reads TGTGCCAGCAGCTCATCGTCGGGGGGGAGTCAGACCCAGTACTTC.

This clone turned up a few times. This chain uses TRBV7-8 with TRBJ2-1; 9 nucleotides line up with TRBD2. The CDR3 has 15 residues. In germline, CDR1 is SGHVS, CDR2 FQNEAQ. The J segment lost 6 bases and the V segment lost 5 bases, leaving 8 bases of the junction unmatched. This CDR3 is CASSVSGGEFNEQFF. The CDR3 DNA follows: TGTGCCAGCAGCGTTAGCGGGGGAGAGTTCAATGAGCAGTTCTTC.

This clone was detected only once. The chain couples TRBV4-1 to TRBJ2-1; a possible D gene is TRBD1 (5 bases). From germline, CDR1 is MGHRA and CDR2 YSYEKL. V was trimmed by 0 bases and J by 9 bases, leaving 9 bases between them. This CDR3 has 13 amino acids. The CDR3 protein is CASSQEDIGEQFF. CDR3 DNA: TGCGCCAGCAGCCAAGAGGACATTGGTGAGCAGTTCTTC.

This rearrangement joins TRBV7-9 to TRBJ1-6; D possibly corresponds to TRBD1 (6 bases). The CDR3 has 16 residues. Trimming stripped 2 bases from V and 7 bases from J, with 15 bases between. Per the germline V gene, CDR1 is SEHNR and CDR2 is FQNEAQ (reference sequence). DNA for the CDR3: TGTGCCAGCAGCTTATCCAGGGGAAGTTCGAATTCACCCCTCCACTTT. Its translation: CASSLSRGSSNSPLHF.

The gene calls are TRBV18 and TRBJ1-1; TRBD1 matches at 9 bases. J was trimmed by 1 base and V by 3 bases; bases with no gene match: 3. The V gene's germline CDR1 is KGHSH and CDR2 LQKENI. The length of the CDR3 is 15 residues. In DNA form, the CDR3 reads TGTGCCAGCTCACCGCGGGGACAGGGGAACACTGAAGCTTTCTTT. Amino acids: CASSPRGQGNTEAFF.